These 31 T cell receptor beta chains came from one sample sequenced in a study of graft-versus-host responses after intestinal transplantation. Profiling relied on immunoSEQ multiplex PCR, and the TCRdb table lists in-frame clones only, not all of them. The profile shows roughly 7,000 clones, roughly 97% of them singletons. The sample was PBMCs, taken 23 days after intestinal transplant. Every receptor here comes from a human patient who received an intestinal transplant, so some T cells may come from the graft donor.

The chain uses TRBV5-1 and TRBJ2-4, with 9 nucleotides matching TRBD1. Germline V gene sequence: CDR1 SGHRS, CDR2 YFSETQ. The junction had 1 base not matched to a gene; V was cut back by 4 bases and J by 5 bases. CDR3 length equals 13 residues. The CDR3 nucleotides are TGCGCCAGCAGCGGGGACAGGGAAAACATTCAGTACTTC. Amino acids: CASSGDRENIQYF.

The V and J genes are TRBV6-5 and TRBJ2-2; 9 positions agree with TRBD2. The CDR3 runs 15 residues. The V and J ends lost 7 bases and 6 bases, in that order; junction bases with no gene match: 9. Per germline, CDR1 MNHEY and CDR2 SVGAGI. The CDR3 is CASKLAGASSGELFF. CDR3 DNA sequence: TGTGCCAGCAAATTAGCGGGAGCCTCCTCCGGGGAGCTGTTTTTT.

A few counts support this clone. The chain uses TRBV7-8 and TRBJ1-4; D gene ambiguous. Germline lookup yields CDR1 SGHVS and CDR2 FQNEAQ. V dropped 7 bases and J dropped 7 bases, with 10 bases sitting between them. CDR3 length: 12 residues. CDR3 protein: CASTPTGEKLFF. Written as DNA, the CDR3 is TGTGCCAGCACCCCGACGGGTGAAAAACTGTTTTTT.

This chain's CDR3 is CSAPYNEQFF. The CDR3 nucleotides are TGCAGTGCTCCCTACAATGAGCAGTTCTTC. The rearrangement joins TRBV20-1 to TRBJ2-1; D uncertain. V dropped 5 bases and J dropped 2 bases, with 1 base sitting between them. CDR1 DFQATT and CDR2 SNEGSKA come from the germline V gene (reference sequence). The CDR3 contains 10 residues.

The chain has TRBV19 and TRBJ2-7; D unresolved. Germline CDR1 reads LNHDA; CDR2 reads SQIVND (reference sequence). The CDR3 has 13 amino acids. Trimming pared 5 bases from V and 2 bases from J, leaving 10 bases between. CDR3 sequence: CASSPRSTYEQYF. CDR3 coding DNA: TGTGCCAGTAGTCCCCGGTCGACCTACGAGCAGTACTTC.

The J gene is TRBJ1-5, the V gene TRBV19; possible D gene TRBD1, 5 bases. The CDR3 runs to 18 residues. The V end was cut by 1 base, the J end by 6 bases, with 22 bases between. The germline V gene has CDR1 LNHDA and CDR2 SQIVND (reference sequence). The CDR3 coding sequence is TGTGCCAGTAGTATAGTGAGAAGGGACCCGGGATCTGGTCAGCCCCAGCATTTT. It yields the protein CASSIVRRDPGSGQPQHF.

V and J are TRBV4-1 and TRBJ1-5, with D tentatively TRBD1 (5 bases). Germline loops: CDR1 MGHRA, CDR2 YSYEKL. This CDR3 has 15 amino acids. With 0 bases removed from V and 7 bases from J, the gap between germline ends came to 13 bases. In DNA form, the CDR3 reads TGCGCCAGCAGCCAAGACAGGGTAGTCGGGCAGCCCCAGCATTTT. This sequence encodes CASSQDRVVGQPQHF.

The chain combines TRBV10-2 with TRBJ1-2, with 8 positions matching TRBD1. V lost 4 bases, J lost 5 bases, and 9 bases stayed unmatched. The CDR3 has 15 residues. Germline-derived CDR1 and CDR2 are WSHSY and SAAADI. CDR3 DNA sequence: TGCGCCAGCAGTGGGCCGACAGGGGCCGGGTATGGCTACACCTTC. Translation gives CASSGPTGAGYGYTF.

The chain joins TRBV19 to TRBJ2-7; tentatively, D is TRBD1 or TRBD2 (5 bases each). The CDR3 length is 12 residues. The germline CDR1 and CDR2 sequences are LNHDA and SQIVND (reference sequence). Trimming took 3 bases from V and 7 from J, leaving 10 bases between them. The CDR3 coding sequence is TGTGCCAGTAGTATGGGACGGGCTGAGCAGTACTTC. As protein: CASSMGRAEQYF.

The chain is built from TRBV30 and TRBJ2-7; D is perhaps TRBD1 or TRBD2 (5 bases each). Germline V gene lookup returns CDR1 GTSNPN and CDR2 SVGIG (reference sequence). This CDR3 comprises 16 residues. Trimming took off 1 base at V and 6 bases at J, with 22 bases between the two ends. In nucleotides, the CDR3 is TGTGCCTGGAGTGATCCTGAGGCAAGCGGTAGGGGCGAGCAGTACTTC. Translated: CAWSDPEASGRGEQYF.

The chain employs TRBV15 and TRBJ1-1; TRBD1 aligns across 9 bases. This CDR3 region has 18 residues. From germline, CDR1 is LNHNV and CDR2 YYDKDF (reference sequence). V was clipped by 5 bases and J by 3 bases; unmatched bases: 16. The CDR3 coding sequence is TGTGCCACCAGCCCAGTGGAGGGGACAGGGATTAAGGACACTGAAGCTTTCTTT. This sequence encodes CATSPVEGTGIKDTEAFF.

The rearrangement uses TRBV4-1 and TRBJ2-1; the D gene is possibly TRBD2 (6 bases). The germline V gene encodes CDR1 MGHRA and CDR2 YSYEKL. CDR3 length: 15 amino acids. The germline V and J ends were trimmed by 0 bases and 4 bases, with 10 bases remaining between them. The CDR3 sequence is CASSQDPAGYNEQFF. CDR3 DNA: TGCGCCAGCAGCCAAGATCCGGCGGGATACAATGAGCAGTTCTTC.

The rearrangement joins TRBV13 to TRBJ2-7; 12 bases map to TRBD2. Trimming took 1 base from V and 6 from J; bases not matched to a gene: 4. The CDR3 is made up of 15 amino acids. CDR1 and CDR2 (germline): PRHDT, FYEKMQ (reference sequence). The CDR3 DNA is TGTGCCAGCAGCTTAGCTAGCGGGAGGGCCTTCGAGCAGTACTTC. Translated, it gives CASSLASGRAFEQYF.

In DNA, the CDR3 is TGTGCCAGCAGCCCAGGGACAGGTCGGGACTACAATGAGCAGTTCTTC. As protein: CASSPGTGRDYNEQFF. The chain has TRBV2 and TRBJ2-1; the match to TRBD1 covers 8 bases. The CDR3 totals 16 residues. J gave up 3 bases and V 6 bases, and 10 bases lay outside the gene matches. CDR1 and CDR2 from the germline V gene are SNHLY and FYNNEI.

With regard to this clone: Its ends do not fully match the called genes, so a read error is possible. V usage is TRBV5-1 and J usage is TRBJ2-7; D ambiguous. The length of the CDR3 is 12 residues. The germline V gene has CDR1 SGHRS and CDR2 YFSETQ. DNA for the CDR3: TGCGCCAGCAGTAGCTCGTCCTACCAGCAGTACTTC. This translates into CASSSSSYQQYF.

Notes on this clone: Its ends do not fully match the called genes, so a read error is possible. Other nucleotide sequences in the sample specify the same CDR3. The chain recombines TRBV11-2 with TRBJ2-5; D not certain. The CDR3 spans 11 residues. Looked up from germline, CDR1 is SGHAT and CDR2 is FQNNGV. The CDR3 reads CASSSQETQYF. The CDR3 DNA sequence: TGTGCCAGCAGCTCTCAAGAGACCCAATACTTC.

This chain connects TRBV7-2 to TRBJ2-7; 7 nucleotides align to TRBD2. The CDR3 has 15 amino acids. The junction had 5 bases not matched to a gene; V was cut back by 1 base and J by 2 bases. Germline assignment: CDR1 SGHTA and CDR2 FQGNSA. Here the CDR3 DNA reads TGTGCCAGCAGCTTAGGGGCTAGCGGAGCCTACGAGCAGTACTTC. Residues: CASSLGASGAYEQYF.

J is TRBJ2-1 and V is TRBV7-8, with a tentative D call TRBD1 (6 bases). V lost 5 bases and J lost 0, with 17 bases in between. The CDR3 spans 17 residues. The germline V gene encodes CDR1 SGHVS and CDR2 FQNEAQ. The CDR3 DNA is TGTGCCAGCAGCCACGTGGGGGCCGGTCACTCCTACAATGAGCAGTTCTTC. Translated: CASSHVGAGHSYNEQFF.

The chain couples TRBV7-6 to TRBJ2-7; a possible D gene is TRBD2 (6 bases). Trimming shortened V by 6 bases and J by 6 bases, and 21 bases separated the two germline ends. CDR1 is SGHVS, CDR2 FNYEAQ, per germline. The CDR3 has 15 amino acids. The DNA of the CDR3 is TGTGCCAGCAGTGCAACAGCGGGTTCTGCTGGCGAGCAGTACTTC. Translation: CASSATAGSAGEQYF.

V and J are TRBV27 and TRBJ2-4, with a tentative D call TRBD1 (6 bases). The germline V and J ends were trimmed by 9 bases and 8 bases, with 17 bases remaining between them. CDR1 and CDR2 (germline): MNHEY, SMNVEV (reference sequence). This CDR3 spans 13 amino acids. Written as DNA, the CDR3 is TGTGCCAGAGAATTACAGGGTACGGACATTCAGTACTTC. Translating it yields CARELQGTDIQYF.

This clone was detected only once. This chain uses TRBV14 with TRBJ2-1; D ambiguous. Germline V gene lookup returns CDR1 SGHDN and CDR2 FVKESK. V lost 1 base to trimming and J lost 9 bases, with 13 bases between them. This CDR3 contains 14 residues. The CDR3 loop reads CASSQGAFFGEQFF. CDR3 DNA sequence: TGTGCCAGCAGCCAAGGGGCTTTCTTTGGTGAGCAGTTCTTC.

CDR3 region: CASEPGLEKTQYF. The CDR3 DNA follows: TGTGCCAGCGAACCGGGTCTAGAAAAGACCCAGTACTTC. This sequence joins TRBV2 and TRBJ2-5, with D unclear. The germline CDR1 and CDR2 sequences are SNHLY and FYNNEI. CDR3 length: 13 amino acids. Trimming took 8 bases from V and 6 from J, leaving 16 bases between them.

The chain couples TRBV21-1 to TRBJ2-3; the table's D call, TRBD1, was not checked against the DNA. TRBV21-1 is labeled a pseudogene. The CDR3 is 21 amino acids. CDR3 nucleotides: TGTGCCAGCAGCAGTAAGACAAGACGTCTCGACCGGGACAGGGGTACAGATACGCAGTATTTT. It codes for CASSSKTRRLDRDRGTDTQYF.

The chain employs TRBV30 and TRBJ2-7; possible D gene TRBD2, 6 bases. CDR3 length equals 12 residues. The germline V and J ends were trimmed by 7 bases and 0 bases, with 10 bases remaining between them. Germline loops: CDR1 GTSNPN, CDR2 SVGIG (reference sequence). In DNA form, the CDR3 reads TGTGCCTCGGAGGGGTTCTCCTACGAGCAGTACTTC. Translation: CASEGFSYEQYF.

The rearrangement joins TRBV23-1 to TRBJ1-2; 9 positions match TRBD1. TRBV23-1 is assigned to the ORF class and has an uncertain function. This CDR3 has 15 residues. V gave up 11 bases and J gave up 7 bases; unmatched junction bases: 17. CDR3 sequence: CACRLYTGGVGGYTF. The DNA of the CDR3 is TGCGCCTGTCGGCTTTACACAGGGGGCGTGGGTGGCTACACCTTC.

The genes are TRBV4-1 and TRBJ2-1; 7 bases map to TRBD2. CDR3 length: 15 amino acids. The V gene end was trimmed by 1 base and the J gene end by 6 bases; junction bases not matched to a gene: 6. Germline CDR1 reads MGHRA; CDR2 reads YSYEKL. CDR3 sequence: CASSQVAGEVNEQFF. The CDR3 DNA is TGCGCCAGCAGCCAAGTTGCGGGAGAGGTCAATGAGCAGTTCTTC.

Of note for this clone: Other nucleotide sequences in the sample specify the same CDR3. This chain joins TRBV7-6 and TRBJ2-1, with D perhaps TRBD1 (6 bases). CDR3 size: 12 residues. Germline V CDR1 and CDR2: SGHVS, FNYEAQ. V dropped 1 base and J dropped 12 bases, with 10 bases sitting between them. The CDR3 protein is CASSLVGATQFF. The DNA of the CDR3 is TGTGCCAGCAGCTTAGTGGGGGCAACGCAGTTCTTC.

This clone was seen a single time. The chain is built from TRBV21-1 and TRBJ1-6. TRBV21-1 is marked as a pseudogene. The CDR3 is made up of 19 amino acids. CDR3 sequence reads: CASSKTSRGRSSYNSPLHF. The CDR3 DNA reads as TGTGCCAGCAGCAAAACATCGAGGGGCAGGAGCTCCTATAATTCACCCCTCCACTTT.

This clone occurred once. The genes are TRBV30 and TRBJ1-1; D is ambiguous. The germline gives CDR1 GTSNPN, CDR2 SVGIG (reference sequence). CDR3 length: 14 residues. V shed 0 bases and J shed 0 bases, with 8 bases lying between them. Here the CDR3 reads CAWSVGLLNTEAFF. CDR3 DNA sequence: TGTGCCTGGAGTGTAGGGCTGCTGAACACTGAAGCTTTCTTT.

This clone has just one count. The chain links TRBV28 to TRBJ2-5; 8 bases are a match to TRBD2. V dropped 3 bases and J dropped 6; count of bases not matched to a gene: 6. Germline lookup yields CDR1 MDHEN and CDR2 SYDVKM. This CDR3 is 14 amino acids long. The CDR3 sequence is CASSLTGTSKTQYF. DNA for the CDR3: TGTGCCAGCAGTTTGACCGGGACTAGTAAGACCCAGTACTTC.

This CDR3 is CASSNRDRGTYEQYF. CDR3 nucleotide sequence: TGTGCCAGTAGTAACCGGGACAGGGGTACCTACGAGCAGTACTTC. The chain employs TRBV19 and TRBJ2-7; the match to TRBD1 covers 10 bases. The CDR3 consists of 15 residues. The germline gives CDR1 LNHDA, CDR2 SQIVND (reference sequence). Germline trimming cut 4 bases from V and 2 bases from J; bases unmatched to any gene: 5.